The 22 T cell receptor beta chains presented below share a single source sample, sequenced in a study of blood T cell repertoires in COVID-19. Method: immunoSEQ multiplex PCR; TCRdb's copy keeps in-frame clones and lacks some. This table has roughly 130,000 clones, less than 90% appearing once. The sequencing sample was made of peripheral blood. Every receptor here comes from a woman aged 25 to 39 who had recovered from COVID-19.

As to this clone: Just one base apart from a much larger clone, this may be a read error. V usage is TRBV5-4 and J usage is TRBJ2-3; 13 nucleotides align to TRBD2. Germline V lookup: CDR1 SGHNT, CDR2 YYREEE (reference sequence). The CDR3 runs to 15 residues. The trim removed 4 bases at V and 1 base at J, leaving 0 bases unmatched. CDR3 DNA sequence: TGTGCCAGCAGCGGGACTAGCGGGGGCACAGATACGCAGTATTTT. It codes for CASSGTSGGTDTQYF.

The rearrangement links TRBV11-2 to TRBJ2-5; D is possibly TRBD2 (5 bases). Per germline, CDR1 SGHAT and CDR2 FQNNGV. The CDR3 totals 18 residues. Trimming shortened V by 2 bases and J by 4 bases, and 23 bases separated the two germline ends. The CDR3 region has the DNA TGTGCCAGCAGCTTACCTAGCCCGCTTACAATTAATGGAGAGACCCAGTACTTC. Protein sequence: CASSLPSPLTINGETQYF.

The rearrangement joins TRBV6-5 to TRBJ2-7, with 8 bases lining up with TRBD2. CDR1 and CDR2 from the germline V gene are MNHEY and SVGAGI. Trimming at V came to 6 bases and at J to 2 bases, leaving 6 bases not matched to a gene. The CDR3 length is 14 residues. CDR3 region: CASRVAGPPYEQYF. CDR3 bases: TGTGCCAGCAGAGTAGCGGGGCCCCCCTACGAGCAGTACTTC.

V gene TRBV5-1 combines with J gene TRBJ2-2; 10 positions agree with TRBD2. This CDR3 is 17 amino acids long. Germline V gene data show CDR1 as SGHRS and CDR2 as YFSETQ. V lost 0 bases to trimming and J lost 5 bases; unmatched junction nucleotides: 7. The CDR3 DNA sequence: TGCGCCAGCAGCTTGGGGGTACTAGCGGGACGAACCGGGGAGCTGTTTTTT. It codes for CASSLGVLAGRTGELFF.

Only one count was recorded for this clone. The rearrangement links TRBV30 to TRBJ1-2; D not resolved. Trimming shortened V by 2 bases and J by 8 bases, and 12 bases separated the two germline ends. Germline lookup yields CDR1 GTSNPN and CDR2 SVGIG (reference sequence). The CDR3 covers 12 residues. The chain's CDR3 is CAWSLDTDGYTF. The DNA of the CDR3 is TGTGCCTGGAGTCTAGATACCGACGGCTACACCTTC. Full variable domain (missing parts from reference TRBV30 and TRBJ1-2): SQTIHQWPATLVQPVGSPLSLECTVEGTSNPNLYWYRQAAGRGLQLLFYSVGIGQISSEVPQNLSASRPQDRQFILSSKKLLLSDSGFYLCAWSLDTDGYTFGSGTRLTVV.

This sequence joins TRBV2 and TRBJ1-3; 7 bases match TRBD1. Looked up from germline, CDR1 is SNHLY and CDR2 is FYNNEI. The CDR3 runs to 15 residues. The V gene end was trimmed by 3 bases and the J gene end by 4 bases; junction bases not matched to a gene: 6. DNA for the CDR3: TGTGCCAGCAGTGACGAGGGGGCGGGCGGAAACACCATATATTTT. Its protein is CASSDEGAGGNTIYF.

The chain uses TRBV29-1 and TRBJ2-3; D possibly corresponds to TRBD1 (6 bases). The CDR3 totals 12 residues. The germline V gene encodes CDR1 SQVTM and CDR2 ANQGSEA. V lost 5 bases, J lost 6 bases, and 12 bases lay in between. The CDR3 nucleotides read TGCAGCGTTTCGCAGGGGAAGGATACGCAGTATTTT. This gives the protein CSVSQGKDTQYF.

The chain couples TRBV11-2 to TRBJ2-1; 7 bases agree with TRBD1. Trimming took 6 bases from V and 3 from J; bases not matched to a gene: 14. This CDR3 is built from 17 residues. Germline V gives CDR1 SGHAT, CDR2 FQNNGV. CDR3 in DNA: TGTGCCAGCAGACAAAAACCGGGACAGAGGGACTACAATGAGCAGTTCTTC. Its translation: CASRQKPGQRDYNEQFF.

This clone was recorded only once. The V gene is TRBV5-6, the J gene TRBJ2-3; TRBD1 matches at 9 bases. Trimming at V came to 4 bases and at J to 4 bases, leaving 19 bases not matched to a gene. Germline lookup yields CDR1 SGHDT and CDR2 YYEEEE. CDR3 length equals 19 residues. The CDR3 here is CASSPLVRSTGGLSDTQYF. CDR3 bases: TGTGCCAGCAGCCCCCTCGTAAGGTCGACAGGGGGACTGTCAGATACGCAGTATTTT.

This rearrangement joins TRBV19 to TRBJ2-1; maybe TRBD2 (5 bases). The V gene's germline CDR1 is LNHDA and CDR2 SQIVND (reference sequence). The CDR3 spans 13 residues. V shed 1 base and J shed 5 bases, with 6 bases lying between them. This CDR3 is CASSIGGDNEQFF. The CDR3 coding sequence is TGTGCCAGTAGTATAGGGGGAGACAATGAGCAGTTCTTC.

This chain links TRBV18 with TRBJ1-2; 8 bases agree with TRBD1. CDR1 is KGHSH and CDR2 is LQKENI in the germline V gene. V gave up 4 bases and J gave up 6 bases; unmatched junction bases: 7. There are 14 residues in the CDR3. CDR3 sequence (DNA): TGTGCCAGCTCACAAAATGACAGGGGAAATGGCTACACCTTC. It specifies CASSQNDRGNGYTF.

The chain joins TRBV12-5 to TRBJ2-1, with TRBD2 matching over 10 bases. V lost 5 bases and J lost 0; bases outside the gene matches: 10. This CDR3 comprises 18 residues. In germline, CDR1 is LGHNT, CDR2 FRNRAP. This CDR3 reads CASGPGLAGDYSYNEQFF. As DNA, the CDR3 is TGTGCTAGTGGTCCGGGGCTAGCGGGGGACTACTCCTACAATGAGCAGTTCTTC.

The V call is TRBV20-1, the J call TRBJ2-3; no clear D gene. Trimming cost V 3 bases and J 2 bases, with 9 bases left between them. Germline V CDR1 and CDR2: DFQATT, SNEGSKA (reference sequence). This CDR3 is built from 13 residues. DNA of the CDR3: TGCAGTGCTAGTGGCGCCATCACAGATACGCAGTATTTT. Translated: CSASGAITDTQYF.

This chain uses TRBV6-5 with TRBJ1-4; D ambiguous. The CDR3 contains 12 residues. V shed 8 bases and J shed 11 bases, with 15 bases lying between them. In germline, CDR1 is MNHEY, CDR2 SVGAGI. The CDR3 nucleotides are TGTGCCAGCTCTCGAGGGCAGGACAAACTGTTTTTT. Amino acids: CASSRGQDKLFF.

V gene TRBV5-1 combines with J gene TRBJ2-3, with D maybe TRBD1 (6 bases). The CDR3 spans 15 residues. Trimming took 1 base from V and 0 from J, leaving 9 bases between them. Per germline, CDR1 SGHRS and CDR2 YFSETQ. Here the CDR3 DNA reads TGCGCCAGCAGCTTGCAGGGGATGAGCACAGATACGCAGTATTTT. It specifies CASSLQGMSTDTQYF.

The chain recombines TRBV6-5 with TRBJ2-6, with 8 bases aligning to TRBD1. This CDR3 is 15 amino acids long. Germline-derived CDR1 and CDR2 are MNHEY and SVGAGI. With 6 bases clipped from V and 2 bases from J, the junction kept 3 bases outside the gene matches. The CDR3 bases are TGTGCCAGCAGCCCGGACAGGGCTGGGGCCAACGTCCTGACTTTC. Translating it yields CASSPDRAGANVLTF.

This clone appeared once. This chain connects TRBV7-9 to TRBJ1-2; 8 bases line up with TRBD1. The ends lost 4 bases at V and 5 bases at J; junction bases unmatched: 6. Germline CDR1 reads SEHNR; CDR2 reads FQNEAQ (reference sequence). The CDR3 covers 14 residues. The CDR3 region has the DNA TGTGCCAGCAGCTCGGACAGGGCTGGGTATGGCTACACCTTC. Encoded protein: CASSSDRAGYGYTF.

V is TRBV6-5 and J is TRBJ2-1, with 7 bases fitting TRBD2. V dropped 8 bases and J dropped 5; count of bases not matched to a gene: 6. Germline lookup yields CDR1 MNHEY and CDR2 SVGAGI. The CDR3 is made up of 13 amino acids. Written as DNA, the CDR3 is TGTGCCAGCTCATTCGGACTAGACAATGAGCAGTTCTTC. Its translation: CASSFGLDNEQFF.

The chain couples TRBV7-9 to TRBJ1-2, with a possible D match to TRBD1 (5 bases). In germline, CDR1 is SEHNR, CDR2 FQNEAQ (reference sequence). With 5 bases removed from V and 6 bases from J, the gap between germline ends came to 13 bases. This CDR3 has 13 amino acids. The CDR3 region has the DNA TGTGCCAGCAGCCCAAGGGGAGGAAATGGCTACACCTTC. This sequence encodes CASSPRGGNGYTF.

The chain uses TRBV2 and TRBJ1-1, with D perhaps matching TRBD1 (5 bases). V gave up 7 bases and J gave up 4 bases, with 16 bases separating them. This CDR3 comprises 14 residues. Per the germline V gene, CDR1 is SNHLY and CDR2 is FYNNEI. The CDR3 DNA follows: TGTGCCAGCACCCTAACAGGTTTTCGCACTGAAGCTTTCTTT. It codes for CASTLTGFRTEAFF.

The chain carries TRBV7-9 and TRBJ1-5, with a tentative D call TRBD1 (5 bases). CDR1 and CDR2 from the germline V gene are SEHNR and FQNEAQ (reference sequence). This CDR3 contains 12 residues. Trimming took 7 bases from V and 5 from J, leaving 9 bases between them. CDR3 nucleotides: TGTGCCAGCACCCGGGGGGATCAGCCCCAGCATTTT. Encoded protein: CASTRGDQPQHF.

The rearrangement uses TRBV7-9 and TRBJ2-3; D is unclear. This CDR3 comprises 15 residues. Germline-derived CDR1 and CDR2 are SEHNR and FQNEAQ (reference sequence). V was cut by 5 bases and J by 2 bases, with 14 bases left in between. CDR3 bases: TGTGCCAGCAGCCTCTCCCTAGTAACCACAGATACGCAGTATTTT. Residues: CASSLSLVTTDTQYF.